A selection of T cell receptor beta chains follows, all from one sample in a study of CD8+CD57+ T cells in acquired aplastic anemia. TCRdb independently ran MiXCR on the reads; one entry per CDR3 protein. This sample has about 180,000 distinct CDR3 sequences, with approximately 45% found just once. The sample comprised sorted CD4+, CD8+, or CD8+CD57+ T cells (not recorded which) from PBMCs. The receptor set was obtained from a human donor in good health. Both conserved end residues are part of each CDR3. The D gene is left open where the match is weak. Clone size, where shown, is once, few, many, or a class for clones that have expanded.

>TRBJ1-4|TRBV5-1|14|many|TRBD1
CASSRTGGAEKLFF
TGCGCCAGCAGCCGGACAGGGGGTGCTGAAAAACTGTTTTTT
>TRBJ1-2|TRBV20-1|17|many|TRBD1
CSESPDRGSAIFTGYTF
TGCAGTGAGAGCCCCGACAGGGGAAGCGCGATCTTCACTGGCTACACCTTC
>TRBJ2-3|TRBV20-1|13|many|.
CSAELAGTDTQYF
TGCAGTGCCGAACTAGCTGGGACAGATACGCAGTATTTT
>TRBJ1-2|TRBV25-1|11|.|.
CASGNTYGYTF
TGTGCCAGCGGAAACACCTATGGCTACACCTTC
>TRBJ2-3|TRBV25-1|13|many|.
CASSFRVTDTQYF
TGTGCCAGCAGTTTTAGGGTCACAGATACGCAGTATTTT
>TRBJ1-1|TRBV7-2|14|.|.
CASSSTGENTEAFF
TGTGCCAGCAGCTCGACAGGAGAGAACACTGAAGCTTTCTTT
>TRBJ2-3|TRBV15|16|.|TRBD2
CATSRVGLGYTDTQYF
TGTGCCACCAGCAGAGTAGGACTAGGGTACACAGATACGCAGTATTTT
>TRBJ1-2|TRBV19|13|many|.
CASSPIGGYGYTF
TGTGCCAGTAGTCCAATCGGGGGGTATGGCTACACCTTC
>TRBJ1-2|TRBV12-3/TRBV12-4|16|.|.
CASSPRQFISAYGYTF
TGTGCCAGCAGCCCCAGACAGTTTATCTCTGCCTATGGCTACACCTTC
>TRBJ2-4|TRBV7-3|16|once|.
CASSIGTLIAKNIQYF
TGTGCCAGCAGCATCGGGACTCTGATAGCCAAAAACATTCAGTACTTC
>TRBJ2-1|TRBV9|13|.|.
CASSHEQGHEQFF
TGTGCCAGCAGCCACGAACAGGGACATGAGCAGTTCTTC
>TRBJ2-1|TRBV10-3|16|.|.
CAISEMTAITYNEQFF
TGTGCCATCAGTGAGATGACAGCCATAACCTACAATGAGCAGTTCTTC
>TRBJ1-2|TRBV2|15|.|.
CASSKEGGQSYGYTF
TGTGCCAGCAGTAAAGAGGGGGGCCAGAGCTATGGCTACACCTTC
>TRBJ2-1|TRBV20-1|14|.|TRBD2
CSAPHSGRRNEQFF
TGCAGTGCCCCTCATAGCGGGAGGAGGAATGAGCAGTTCTTC
>TRBJ2-1|TRBV7-7|16|.|.
CASPSAEGRFYNEQFF
TGTGCCTCCCCTTCAGCCGAAGGGAGGTTCTACAATGAGCAGTTCTTC
>TRBJ2-3|TRBV10-3|21|many|TRBD2
CAISESGLAEWSSAYTDTQYF
TGTGCCATCAGTGAGTCTGGACTAGCGGAGTGGTCCTCTGCCTACACAGATACGCAGTATTTT
>TRBJ2-1|TRBV25-1|16|many|TRBD2
CASSAGLAVSYNEQFF
TGTGCCAGCAGTGCGGGACTAGCGGTCTCCTACAATGAGCAGTTCTTC
>TRBJ1-2|TRBV6-1|13|.|.
CASSVKSNYGYTF
TGTGCCAGCTCCGTGAAGTCTAACTATGGCTACACCTTC
>TRBJ2-7|TRBV9|13|.|.
CASSVGDTYEQYF
TGTGCCAGCAGCGTGGGGGATACCTACGAGCAGTACTTC
>TRBJ1-2|TRBV20-1|13|many|.
CSARVRGSYGYTF
TGCAGTGCTAGAGTCCGGGGTTCCTATGGCTACACCTTC
>TRBJ1-6|TRBV5-1|14|.|TRBD1
CASSYGTGSSPLHF
TGCGCCAGCAGCTACGGGACAGGGAGTTCACCCCTCCACTTT
>TRBJ1-1|TRBV19|14|many|.
CASSRVLLNTEAFF
TGTGCCAGTAGTAGGGTCCTCCTGAACACTGAAGCTTTCTTT
>TRBJ2-7|TRBV20-1|15|once|TRBD2
CSATPGLAGNYEQYF
TGCAGTGCTACTCCAGGGCTAGCGGGGAACTACGAGCAGTACTTC
>TRBJ1-6|TRBV6-1|13|many|.
CASSRGVGSPLHF
TGTGCCAGCAGTCGGGGGGTGGGGTCACCCCTCCACTTT
>TRBJ1-5|TRBV19|15|many|TRBD1
CASSHRGLSNQPQHF
TGTGCCAGTAGCCACAGGGGGCTGAGCAATCAGCCCCAGCATTTT
>TRBJ1-4|TRBV19|15|.|.
CASSTKTATNEKLFF
TGTGCCAGTAGTACGAAGACAGCAACTAATGAAAAACTGTTTTTT
>TRBJ2-3|TRBV6-2/TRBV6-3|15|few|TRBD1
CASRDNRGPPDTQYF
TGTGCCAGCAGAGATAACAGGGGACCGCCAGATACGCAGTATTTT
>TRBJ2-1|TRBV7-9|12|few|TRBD1
CAMGQGDNEQFF
TGTGCCATGGGACAGGGTGATAATGAGCAGTTCTTC
>TRBJ1-5|TRBV20-1|14|many|.
CSATDSNSNQPQHF
TGCAGTGCTACTGACAGTAATAGCAATCAGCCCCAGCATTTT
>TRBJ2-2|TRBV6-1|15|many|.
CASRTTTTNTGELFF
TGTGCCAGCAGAACAACTACTACGAACACCGGGGAGCTGTTTTTT
>TRBJ2-7|TRBV25-1|14|.|.
CASSHERTVNEQYF
TGTGCCAGCAGTCACGAACGGACAGTGAATGAGCAGTACTTC
>TRBJ2-1|TRBV24-1|12|many|.
CATSDQVGEQFF
TGTGCCACCAGTGATCAGGTGGGTGAGCAGTTCTTC
>TRBJ2-1|TRBV24-1|13|.|TRBD2
CATSLAGRYEQFF
TGTGCCACCTCGCTAGCGGGACGGTATGAGCAGTTCTTC
>TRBJ2-7|TRBV18|15|.|TRBD1
CASSPLGQGFGEQYF
TGTGCCAGCTCACCATTAGGACAGGGGTTCGGCGAGCAGTACTTC
>TRBJ2-1|TRBV15|20|many|TRBD2
CATSRKRSGTSGSSYNEQFF
TGTGCCACCAGCAGAAAACGATCCGGGACTAGCGGGAGTTCCTACAATGAGCAGTTCTTC
>TRBJ2-1|TRBV7-3|13|.|TRBD2
CASSAGTSEKQFF
TGTGCCAGCAGCGCCGGGACTAGCGAAAAGCAGTTCTTC
>TRBJ2-1|TRBV10-3|13|many|TRBD1
CAITRGGHNEQFF
TGTGCCATCACTCGAGGGGGCCACAATGAGCAGTTCTTC
>TRBJ1-6|TRBV7-3|13|many|.
CASRETGVSPLHF
TGTGCCAGCAGGGAGACAGGCGTTTCACCCCTCCACTTT
>TRBJ2-1|TRBV5-5|15|.|TRBD2
CASSQTSGGNNEQFF
TGTGCCAGCAGCCAGACTAGCGGGGGGAACAATGAGCAGTTCTTC
>TRBJ1-4|TRBV18|14|.|TRBD1
CASSPGTGDLKLFF
TGTGCCAGCTCACCCGGGACAGGGGACCTAAAACTGTTTTTT
>TRBJ2-7|TRBV30|13|many|TRBD1
CAWNWGQGNEQYF
TGTGCCTGGAACTGGGGACAGGGGAACGAGCAGTACTTC
>TRBJ2-3|TRBV2|14|many|TRBD2
CASKSGRSTDTQYF
TGTGCCAGCAAAAGCGGGAGGAGCACAGATACGCAGTATTTT
>TRBJ1-4|TRBV2|13|.|.
CASSYRVGEKLFF
TGTGCCAGCTCGTACAGGGTGGGAGAAAAACTGTTTTTT
>TRBJ1-5|TRBV15|14|.|TRBD1
CATRGQGVNQPQHF
TGTGCCACCAGAGGACAGGGGGTTAATCAGCCCCAGCATTTT
>TRBJ1-2|TRBV29-1|11|many|.
CSVKWEVGYTF
TGCAGCGTAAAGTGGGAGGTCGGCTACACCTTC
>TRBJ1-2|TRBV19|13|few|.
CASSMTADYGYTF
TGTGCCAGTAGTATGACAGCAGACTATGGCTACACCTTC